One and the same sample provided the 7 T cell receptor beta chains below, sequenced in a study of blood T cell repertoires in COVID-19. Using immunoSEQ multiplex PCR, the repertoire was profiled, and TCRdb retains in-frame clones only, with some absent. The table has tens of thousands of clones, more than 80% seen once. The sequenced sample was peripheral blood. The receptors derive from a man aged 60 to 75 with active or convalescent COVID-19.

The chain couples TRBV5-4 to TRBJ1-2; D perhaps matches TRBD1 (5 bases). The germline CDR1 and CDR2 sequences are SGHNT and YYREEE (reference sequence). The length of the CDR3 is 13 residues. V lost 2 bases and J lost 4, with 9 bases in between. In nucleotides, the CDR3 is TGTGCCAGCAGCTTTGACAGTACCTATGGCTACACCTTC. Translated: CASSFDSTYGYTF.

The chain employs TRBV2 and TRBJ2-1, with D possibly TRBD1 on 5 matching bases. Germline V gene data show CDR1 as SNHLY and CDR2 as FYNNEI. This CDR3 is 13 amino acids long. Trimming pared 9 bases from V and 8 bases from J, leaving 17 bases between. CDR3 DNA sequence: TGTGCCAGTAAGGGCAGGGATAAAGATGAGCAGTTCTTC. As protein: CASKGRDKDEQFF. Looking up the rest from reference TRBV2 and TRBJ2-1 gives the full variable domain: EPEVTQTPSHQVTQMGQEVILRCVPISNHLYFYWYRQILGQKVEFLVSFYNNEISEKSEIFDDQFSVERPDGSNFTLKIRSTKLEDSAMYFCASKGRDKDEQFFGPGTRLTVL.

This clone showed up just once. The chain is built from TRBV29-1 and TRBJ2-1; 7 bases fit TRBD1. The CDR3 is 13 amino acids. CDR1 SQVTM and CDR2 ANQGSEA come from the germline V gene. V dropped 6 bases and J dropped 2; count of bases not matched to a gene: 4. The CDR3 region has the DNA TGCAGCGTCCAGCAGGGGGCCTACAATGAGCAGTTCTTC. Translated: CSVQQGAYNEQFF.

V gene TRBV6-6 combines with J gene TRBJ1-2, with a weak D call TRBD1 (5 bases). The germline V and J ends were trimmed by 3 bases and 3 bases, with 14 bases remaining between them. The CDR3 is 15 amino acids. Germline CDR1 is MNHNY and CDR2 is SVGAGI (reference sequence). DNA of the CDR3: TGTGCCAGCAGTTATCGGATACCGGGGGACTATGGCTACACCTTC. Translating it yields CASSYRIPGDYGYTF.

The chain is built from TRBV18 and TRBJ1-5; TRBD1 agrees at 10 bases. Germline CDR1 and CDR2: KGHSH and LQKENI. CDR3 length: 15 amino acids. V gave up 3 bases and J gave up 4 bases; unmatched junction bases: 3. The CDR3 DNA sequence: TGTGCCAGCTCACCCGACAGGGGGCGAAATCAGCCCCAGCATTTT. It yields the protein CASSPDRGRNQPQHF.

The DNA for the CDR3 is TGTGCCAGCAGTTCCCGGGGGGCCGGGGTCACTGAAGCTTTCTTT. It codes for CASSSRGAGVTEAFF. The chain joins TRBV28 to TRBJ1-1; the D gene is possibly TRBD1 (6 bases). Trimming left V 4 bases short and J 4 bases short, with 16 bases between. This CDR3 has 15 residues. Germline V gene data show CDR1 as MDHEN and CDR2 as SYDVKM.

This clone was observed a few times. The V and J genes are TRBV5-4 and TRBJ2-7; D gene unclear. CDR1 SGHNT and CDR2 YYREEE come from the germline V gene (reference sequence). The V end lost 4 bases, the J end lost 3 bases, and 14 bases lay between the germline ends. The length of the CDR3 is 14 residues. The CDR3 nucleotides are TGTGCCAGCAGCCCCGAGCTAGGCGACTACGAGCAGTACGTC. Its translation is CASSPELGDYEQYV.